This T cell receptor beta chain is drawn from a study of cytomegalovirus exposure and HLA in healthy donors. General study findings and limits: In an earlier analysis, productive rearrangement rates for most beta V segments clustered near 87% or 30%. After further analysis at a later stage, 16,951 TCR beta sequences were associated with HLA alleles at 0.05 false discovery rate.

Note on this clone: As yet, its antigen is unknown.

The V end was cut by 5 bases, the J end by 0 bases, with 11 bases between. The germline V gene has CDR1 LNHNV and CDR2 YYDKDF (reference sequence). The CDR3 length is 15 residues. The donors comprised healthy bone marrow donors. The PCR used 60 Vbeta and 13 Jbeta primers. Measured with immunoSEQ multiplex PCR; TCRdb has only the in-frame clones, and not every one. This table lists tens of thousands of clones. Sequenced material: PBMCs. This rearrangement joins TRBV15 to TRBJ1-3; D gene uncertain. The receptor comes from a woman aged 40-49 years in good health and CMV-seronegative. CDR3 nucleotide sequence: TGTGCCACCAGCCCCCATCCGGGCTCTGGAAACACCATATATTTT. The encoded protein is CATSPHPGSGNTIYF. The whole variable domain, filled in from reference TRBV15 and TRBJ1-3, reads DAMVIQNPRYQVTQFGKPVTLSCSQTLNHNVMYWYQQKSSQAPKLLFHYYDKDFNNEADTPDNFQSRRPNTSFCFLDIRSPGLGDTAMYLCATSPHPGSGNTIYFGEGSWLTVV.